This T cell receptor beta chain was found in a study of molecular identifiers for immune sequencing clone quantification. The wider study: In replicates, RNA from about 21,000 or 97,000 naive CD8 cells was split five ways, four sequenced. Study-wide results and caveats: Clones of above 20 RNA copies carried over 97% of effector molecules; in naive cells they carried under 1%.

The CDR3 extends over 15 amino acids. V shed 3 bases and J 5 bases; nucleotides not matched to a gene: 7. CDR1 and CDR2 (germline): LNHDA, SQIVND (reference sequence). For naive CD8 T cells, sorting used the CD8+CD4-CCR7+CD45RA+ phenotype. Bulk TCR libraries were made with methods that had been previously described and with listed TCR primers. TCRdb reanalysed the PCR reads using MiXCR and keeps one entry per CDR3 protein. The sample contains 460,000 or so distinct CDR3 sequences, over 20% of which appear only once. This clonotype came up a few times. What it recognizes is unknown. The V gene is TRBV19, the J gene TRBJ2-7; 10 positions match TRBD1. The sequencing sample was made of naive CD8+ T cells from blood, with Jurkat cell RNA spiked in. Described subset: FACS-sorted CD8+CD4-CCR7+CD45RA+ naive T cells. The sequence derives from a human donor in good health. Some libraries in this study had Jurkat cell RNA spiked in. CDR3 DNA sequence: TGTGCCAGTAGTATCTTCCCGGGACAGGGGAACGAGCAGTACTTC. Translation: CASSIFPGQGNEQYF.